This T cell receptor beta chain was recorded in a study of cytomegalovirus exposure and HLA in healthy donors. CDR1 is SQVTM, CDR2 ANQGSEA, per germline. This CDR3 region has 12 residues. V was pared by 6 bases and J by 4 bases, with 9 bases between. PCR used 60 Vbeta primers and 13 Jbeta primers. Assay: immunoSEQ multiplex PCR; the TCRdb copy retains only in-frame clones and omits some. The sample yields about 35,000 clones, 80% seen once. This chain links TRBV29-1 with TRBJ1-4; D call uncertain. The clonotype originates from a male donor in good health and CMV-seronegative. Source material: PBMCs. Written as DNA, the CDR3 is TGCAGCGTGCTCTCCAGTAATGAAAAACTGTTTTTT. Encoded protein: CSVLSSNEKLFF.